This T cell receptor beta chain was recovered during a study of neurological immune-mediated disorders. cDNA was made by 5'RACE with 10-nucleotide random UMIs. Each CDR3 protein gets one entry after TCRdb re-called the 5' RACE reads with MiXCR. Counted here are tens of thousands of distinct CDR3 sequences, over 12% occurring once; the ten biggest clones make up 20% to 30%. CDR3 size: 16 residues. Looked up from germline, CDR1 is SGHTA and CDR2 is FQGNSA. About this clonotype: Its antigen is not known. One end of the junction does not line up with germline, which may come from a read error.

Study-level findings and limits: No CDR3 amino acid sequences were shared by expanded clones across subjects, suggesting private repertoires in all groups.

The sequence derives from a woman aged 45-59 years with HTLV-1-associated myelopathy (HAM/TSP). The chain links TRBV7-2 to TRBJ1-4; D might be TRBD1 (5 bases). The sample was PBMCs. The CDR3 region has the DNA TGTGCCAGCAGCCCCCGGGGGGGAGCAACTAATAAAAAACTGTGTTTT. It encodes CASSPRGGATNKKLCF.